This TCR beta chain originates from a study of blood T cell repertoires in COVID-19. Study overall: Sites in the United States, Italy and Spain provided acute and convalescent COVID-19 samples. In each case, the material was cDNA or gDNA derived from T cells, B-cell-depleted T cells, or PBMCs.

CDR1 is MNHEY and CDR2 is SMNVEV in the germline V gene (reference sequence). Trimming removed 4 bases from V and 4 bases from J; junction bases left unmatched: 9. The CDR3 contains 15 residues. Original data processing: Amplifying reference gene primers gave estimates of nucleated cell counts. TCRdb keeps only in-frame clones here, not all; method: immunoSEQ multiplex PCR. V and J calls and clone size are as listed in that table; D and trimming were resolved from the DNA. The sample shows 110,000 or so clones, approximately 90% of them seen only once. This sequence originates from a woman aged 45-65 years with acute or convalescent COVID-19. Material for sequencing was peripheral blood. V and J are TRBV27 and TRBJ2-7; 8 bases agree with TRBD1. The CDR3 DNA sequence: TGTGCCAGCAGTTCTGCAGGGGGCGCGGGGTACGAGCAGTACTTC. Protein sequence: CASSSAGGAGYEQYF.